A selection of T cell receptor beta chains follows, all from one sample in a study of regulatory T cells in long-lasting Graves disease. TCRdb passed the multiplex PCR reads through MiXCR, listing each CDR3 protein once. The table has around 460,000 distinct CDR3 sequences, 20% to 25% seen once; the top ten hold about an eighth. Sequences were derived from peripheral blood mononuclear cells (PBMCs), sampled when the disease was refractory, from a patient treated with antithyroid drugs. Every receptor here comes from a female donor with Graves disease. CDR3s include the opening cysteine and the closing phenylalanine or tryptophan. A D gene is named only where the DNA matches it firmly. Rows give clone size only sometimes, using once, few, many, or a class for an expanded clone.

abundance	d_gene	v_gene	j_gene	CDR3nt	CDR3aa
many	-	TRBV7-2	TRBJ1-1	TGTGCCAGCAGCATCTGGGACACTGAAGCTTTCTTT	CASSIWDTEAFF
few	TRBD1	TRBV19	TRBJ2-5	TGTGCCAGTAGTATAAGACAGGGGGCCGGGGAGACCCAGTACTTC	CASSIRQGAGETQYF
-	-	TRBV7-9	TRBJ1-4	TGTGCCAGCAGCTTAGCTTTTGAAAAACTGTTTTTT	CASSLAFEKLFF
many	-	TRBV7-9	TRBJ1-1	TGTGCCAGCAGCTGGCCCAGAACTGAAGCTTTCTTT	CASSWPRTEAFF
many	-	TRBV6-1	TRBJ1-5	TGTGCCAGCACCACGGGGGCACATAGCAATCAGCCCCAGCATTTT	CASTTGAHSNQPQHF
many	-	TRBV20-1	TRBJ1-2	TGCAGTGCTAGGGACAGCGCTAACTATGGCTACACCTTC	CSARDSANYGYTF
-	-	TRBV12-3/TRBV12-4	TRBJ1-4	TGTGCCAGCAGTTTAGCGGCCTCTAATGAAAAACTGTTTTTT	CASSLAASNEKLFF
many	-	TRBV12-3/TRBV12-4	TRBJ1-1	TGTGCCAGCAGTTTAGGAATAAGGGTGAACACTGAAGCTTTCTTT	CASSLGIRVNTEAFF
many	-	TRBV7-2	TRBJ1-1	TGTGCCAGCAGCCATGGACAGAGTTCATGGAACACTGAAGCTTTCTTT	CASSHGQSSWNTEAFF
many	-	TRBV28	TRBJ1-5	TGTGCCAGCAGTGCCCCGGGCCGCCCTGAGCCCCAGCATTTT	CASSAPGRPEPQHF
-	-	TRBV19	TRBJ2-5	TGTGCCAGTAGTATAGGCAGACTCGAGACCCAGTACTTC	CASSIGRLETQYF
many	-	TRBV7-2	TRBJ2-7	TGTGCCAGCAGCTCCATCGAGACCTCAAGCGAGCAGTACTTC	CASSSIETSSEQYF
-	-	TRBV29-1	TRBJ2-4	TGCAGCGTTGAAACCCTGGAGGGAGCCAAAAACATTCAGTACTTC	CSVETLEGAKNIQYF
many	-	TRBV20-1	TRBJ2-7	TGCAGTGCTAGGGAACAGGCGTCCTACGAGCAGTACTTC	CSAREQASYEQYF
few	TRBD1	TRBV27	TRBJ1-3	TGTGCCAGCAGTTCCTCGACAGGGACCCGTGCTAGGGGAAACACCATATATTTT	CASSSSTGTRARGNTIYF
many	TRBD1	TRBV7-2	TRBJ2-5	TGTGCCAGCAGCTTAGCCCCGGCAGGGGGCGGGGAGACCCAGTACTTC	CASSLAPAGGGETQYF
many	-	TRBV2	TRBJ2-1	TGTGCCAGCAGCGAAAGGGGGGCAGGACTTAACAATGAGCAGTTCTTC	CASSERGAGLNNEQFF
-	TRBD1	TRBV10-3	TRBJ1-2	TGTGCCATCAGTGAGTCGGCGGGACAGGGGCACGGTGACTATGGCTACACCTTC	CAISESAGQGHGDYGYTF
few	-	TRBV28	TRBJ1-5	TGTGCCAGCAGTTTATATACAGGAGGAAGGCCCCAGCATTTT	CASSLYTGGRPQHF
few	TRBD1	TRBV7-2	TRBJ1-2	TGTGCCAGCAGCCCTAACGGACAGGGACTTGACTATGGCTACACCTTC	CASSPNGQGLDYGYTF
many	TRBD1	TRBV2	TRBJ1-4	TGTGCCAGCAGAAAACGGACAGGGCTCGTGGAAAAACTGTTTTTT	CASRKRTGLVEKLFF
many	-	TRBV12-3/TRBV12-4	TRBJ1-6	TGTGCCAGCAGTTTAGCGCGATGGGCCAATCGTTCACCCCTCCACTTT	CASSLARWANRSPLHF
-	-	TRBV3-1	TRBJ2-2	TGTGCCAGCAGCCAAGAGGAGGGGGCGATATCCGGGGAGCTGTTTTTT	CASSQEEGAISGELFF
many	-	TRBV24-1	TRBJ2-5	TGTGCCACCAGTGATAACACGGGACAACAAGAGACCCAGTACTTC	CATSDNTGQQETQYF
-	-	TRBV6-5	TRBJ2-4	TGTGCCAGCAGTTACCAGGTTTCAGCCAAAAACATTCAGTACTTC	CASSYQVSAKNIQYF
-	TRBD2	TRBV3-1	TRBJ2-7	TGTGCCAGCAGCCAAGAGGGAATAGCGGGAGGTGCGTACTTC	CASSQEGIAGGAYF
-	-	TRBV19	TRBJ1-3	TGTGCCAGTAATGACGGAAACTCTGGAAACACCATATATTTT	CASNDGNSGNTIYF